A single sample is the source of the 24 T cell receptor beta chains below, sequenced in a study of monozygotic twins with inflammatory bowel disease. From its re-call of the 5' RACE reads, TCRdb lists each CDR3 protein once, without DNA. In all, the sample yields under 200,000 distinct CDR3 sequences. The sequenced material came from blood. The receptors derive from a human donor with ulcerative colitis or Crohn's disease, or a healthy co-twin of an affected twin (not recorded which).

V and J are TRBV28 and TRBJ2-3; as DNA is missing, the TRBD2 call by TCRdb cannot be tested. CDR1 is MDHEN, CDR2 SYDVKM, per germline. There are 14 residues in the CDR3. The CDR3 reads CASRTSGSTDTQYF.

The chain is built from TRBV5-6 and TRBJ2-1; the TCRdb D gene call, TRBD1, has no DNA to confirm it. From germline, CDR1 is SGHDT and CDR2 YYEEEE. The CDR3 is 15 residues long. The CDR3 here is CASSFGTGGLNEQFF.

The chain is built from TRBV4-2 and TRBJ2-7; TCRdb names TRBD2, which stays unverified in the absence of DNA. The CDR3 is 15 amino acids. Germline V gene sequence: CDR1 LGHNA, CDR2 YNFKEQ. The chain's CDR3 is CASTPRASSAYEQYF.

The rearrangement joins TRBV19 to TRBJ1-1. The CDR3 covers 13 residues. Germline V gene lookup returns CDR1 LNHDA and CDR2 SQIVND (reference sequence). The CDR3 sequence: CASSTGGETEAFF.

The V and J genes are TRBV10-3 and TRBJ1-3. The CDR3 is made up of 13 amino acids. Germline V lookup: CDR1 ENHRY, CDR2 SYGVKD. CDR3 residues: CAISPGLYNAIYF.

The chain is built from TRBV11-2 and TRBJ2-2; TCRdb gives TRBD1 as the D gene, but with no DNA this cannot be confirmed. CDR1 and CDR2 (germline): SGHAT, FQNNGV. This CDR3 is built from 18 residues. CDR3 region: CASSLGQGAITDTGELFF.

The V call is TRBV20-1, the J call TRBJ2-2; TCRdb proposes TRBD1, but this gene call is untestable without DNA. This CDR3 comprises 14 residues. Germline V gene data show CDR1 as DFQATT and CDR2 as SNEGSKA (reference sequence). The CDR3: CSANRGPNTGELFF.

The CDR3 protein is CASSPGLADNEQFF. The chain links TRBV18 to TRBJ2-1; the TRBD2 assignment by TCRdb is unverifiable without DNA. This CDR3 is 14 amino acids long. The germline gives CDR1 KGHSH, CDR2 LQKENI.

The chain uses TRBV6-1 and TRBJ2-1; the TRBD1 assignment by TCRdb is unverifiable without DNA. The CDR3 spans 17 residues. Germline assignment: CDR1 MNHNS and CDR2 SASEGT. The CDR3 loop reads CASSRLGTGVPYNEQFF.

The V and J genes are TRBV2 and TRBJ2-3; lacking DNA, the TRBD2 call made by TCRdb goes unchecked. Germline loops: CDR1 SNHLY, CDR2 FYNNEI. The CDR3 loop spans 16 amino acids. The CDR3 loop reads CASSSGTSGRTDTQYF. The full variable domain, its missing parts supplied by reference TRBV2 and TRBJ2-3, is EPEVTQTPSHQVTQMGQEVILRCVPISNHLYFYWYRQILGQKVEFLVSFYNNEISEKSEIFDDQFSVERPDGSNFTLKIRSTKLEDSAMYFCASSSGTSGRTDTQYFGPGTRLTVL.

The gene calls are TRBV7-9 and TRBJ1-6; the D call of TRBD1 rests on TCRdb alone, since no DNA is present to check it. The germline V gene has CDR1 SEHNR and CDR2 FQNEAQ (reference sequence). CDR3 size: 14 residues. The chain's CDR3 is CASSSGQGNSPLHF.

The genes are TRBV20-1 and TRBJ2-7; TCRdb picks TRBD1, but there is no DNA to check that call. CDR3 size: 13 residues. Germline V gene data show CDR1 as DFQATT and CDR2 as SNEGSKA (reference sequence). This CDR3 reads CSAATGDSYEQYF.

This rearrangement joins TRBV20-1 to TRBJ2-1; TCRdb reports TRBD2, a call that lacks DNA to check it against. The CDR3 is 15 amino acids. The germline V gene encodes CDR1 DFQATT and CDR2 SNEGSKA (reference sequence). The CDR3 protein is CSTTLGLAGVGEQFF.

CDR3 residues: CASSQVSGGAPDTQYF. The chain is built from TRBV4-2 and TRBJ2-3; TCRdb reports TRBD2, a call that lacks DNA to check it against. Germline CDR1 and CDR2: LGHNA and YNFKEQ. This CDR3 comprises 16 residues.

V is TRBV18 and J is TRBJ2-1. CDR1 and CDR2 from the germline V gene are KGHSH and LQKENI. This CDR3 contains 16 residues. The CDR3 loop reads CASSGPGQGAYNEQFF. Drawing the rest from reference TRBV18 and TRBJ2-1, the complete variable domain is NAGVMQNPRHLVRRRGQEARLRCSPMKGHSHVYWYRQLPEEGLKFMVYLQKENIIDESGMPKERFSAEFPKEGPSILRIQQVVRGDSAAYFCASSGPGQGAYNEQFFGPGTRLTVL.

This sequence joins TRBV3-1 and TRBJ2-7. Per the germline V gene, CDR1 is LGHDT and CDR2 is YNNKEL (reference sequence). The length of the CDR3 is 15 residues. The CDR3 loop is CASSQDDREIYEQYF.

The CDR3 is CASSLGPAETQYF. The genes are TRBV5-1 and TRBJ2-5; TCRdb outputs TRBD2, but without DNA this stays unchecked. CDR3 size: 13 residues. Germline lookup yields CDR1 SGHRS and CDR2 YFSETQ. Full variable domain (remainder filled in from reference TRBV5-1 and TRBJ2-5): KAGVTQTPRYLIKTRGQQVTLSCSPISGHRSVSWYQQTPGQGLQFLFEYFSETQRNKGNFPGRFSGRQFSNSRSEMNVSTLELGDSALYLCASSLGPAETQYFGPGTRLLVL.

The chain joins TRBV20-1 to TRBJ2-7. Germline V gives CDR1 DFQATT, CDR2 SNEGSKA (reference sequence). The CDR3 totals 13 residues. The CDR3 here is CSASGTASYEQYF.

The gene calls are TRBV4-1 and TRBJ1-1; the D call from TCRdb, TRBD1, cannot be confirmed without DNA. The CDR3 runs 15 residues. The V gene's germline CDR1 is MGHRA and CDR2 YSYEKL. CDR3: CASSQEIQGKTEAFF.

The chain couples TRBV4-1 to TRBJ1-5. Germline V CDR1 and CDR2: MGHRA, YSYEKL. The CDR3 consists of 17 residues. The CDR3 sequence: CASSQDIGVYSNQPQHF.

The V and J genes are TRBV5-1 and TRBJ1-1; the TCRdb D gene call, TRBD1, has no DNA to confirm it. Germline CDR1 reads SGHRS; CDR2 reads YFSETQ. The CDR3 is 14 residues long. The CDR3 spells CASSLKGPDTEAFF.

The V call is TRBV5-1, the J call TRBJ2-7; TCRdb's D call, TRBD1, is unchecked because there is no DNA. CDR3 length: 12 amino acids. Germline V CDR1 and CDR2: SGHRS, YFSETQ. CDR3 sequence reads: CASRLGQYEQYF.

The chain couples TRBV4-1 to TRBJ1-1; TCRdb's D gene call, TRBD1, goes unchecked for lack of DNA. Germline V gene lookup returns CDR1 MGHRA and CDR2 YSYEKL. The CDR3 consists of 17 residues. This chain's CDR3 is CASSQLGTRTTNTEAFF.

The chain uses TRBV3-1 and TRBJ2-2; the D call from TCRdb, TRBD1, cannot be confirmed without DNA. The CDR3 loop spans 15 amino acids. Germline CDR1 and CDR2: LGHDT and YNNKEL (reference sequence). This chain's CDR3 is CASSQVQGATGELFF.